This T cell receptor (beta chain) was found in a study of cytomegalovirus exposure and HLA in healthy donors. This PCR relied on a set of 60 Vbeta primers and 13 Jbeta primers. The protocol was immunoSEQ multiplex PCR, while the TCRdb copy is restricted to in-frame clones and leaves out a portion. The sample has 120,000 or so clones; 80% to 85% are singletons. In its sample, this clone was seen once. Its antigen is not identified. In germline, CDR1 is MGHRA, CDR2 YSYEKL. The CDR3 sequence is 14 residues long. Trimming stripped 0 bases from V and 9 bases from J, with 14 bases between. Overall study results and limits: The study labeled under 200 TCR beta chains cytomegalovirus-associated. TCR beta chain V- and J-gene trimming was linked, in a later analysis, to a missense variant in DCLRE1C. Association with HLA alleles at 0.05 false discovery rate was found for 16,951 TCR beta sequences in a later analysis. It was only CMV serostatus that was available as immune exposure information.

The specimen sequenced was PBMCs. This TCR derives from a human donor in good health. V is TRBV4-1 and J is TRBJ1-1; weak D call: TRBD1 (6 bases). The CDR3: CASSQDGTGFQAFF. CDR3 DNA: TGCGCCAGCAGCCAAGATGGAACAGGGTTTCAAGCTTTCTTT.